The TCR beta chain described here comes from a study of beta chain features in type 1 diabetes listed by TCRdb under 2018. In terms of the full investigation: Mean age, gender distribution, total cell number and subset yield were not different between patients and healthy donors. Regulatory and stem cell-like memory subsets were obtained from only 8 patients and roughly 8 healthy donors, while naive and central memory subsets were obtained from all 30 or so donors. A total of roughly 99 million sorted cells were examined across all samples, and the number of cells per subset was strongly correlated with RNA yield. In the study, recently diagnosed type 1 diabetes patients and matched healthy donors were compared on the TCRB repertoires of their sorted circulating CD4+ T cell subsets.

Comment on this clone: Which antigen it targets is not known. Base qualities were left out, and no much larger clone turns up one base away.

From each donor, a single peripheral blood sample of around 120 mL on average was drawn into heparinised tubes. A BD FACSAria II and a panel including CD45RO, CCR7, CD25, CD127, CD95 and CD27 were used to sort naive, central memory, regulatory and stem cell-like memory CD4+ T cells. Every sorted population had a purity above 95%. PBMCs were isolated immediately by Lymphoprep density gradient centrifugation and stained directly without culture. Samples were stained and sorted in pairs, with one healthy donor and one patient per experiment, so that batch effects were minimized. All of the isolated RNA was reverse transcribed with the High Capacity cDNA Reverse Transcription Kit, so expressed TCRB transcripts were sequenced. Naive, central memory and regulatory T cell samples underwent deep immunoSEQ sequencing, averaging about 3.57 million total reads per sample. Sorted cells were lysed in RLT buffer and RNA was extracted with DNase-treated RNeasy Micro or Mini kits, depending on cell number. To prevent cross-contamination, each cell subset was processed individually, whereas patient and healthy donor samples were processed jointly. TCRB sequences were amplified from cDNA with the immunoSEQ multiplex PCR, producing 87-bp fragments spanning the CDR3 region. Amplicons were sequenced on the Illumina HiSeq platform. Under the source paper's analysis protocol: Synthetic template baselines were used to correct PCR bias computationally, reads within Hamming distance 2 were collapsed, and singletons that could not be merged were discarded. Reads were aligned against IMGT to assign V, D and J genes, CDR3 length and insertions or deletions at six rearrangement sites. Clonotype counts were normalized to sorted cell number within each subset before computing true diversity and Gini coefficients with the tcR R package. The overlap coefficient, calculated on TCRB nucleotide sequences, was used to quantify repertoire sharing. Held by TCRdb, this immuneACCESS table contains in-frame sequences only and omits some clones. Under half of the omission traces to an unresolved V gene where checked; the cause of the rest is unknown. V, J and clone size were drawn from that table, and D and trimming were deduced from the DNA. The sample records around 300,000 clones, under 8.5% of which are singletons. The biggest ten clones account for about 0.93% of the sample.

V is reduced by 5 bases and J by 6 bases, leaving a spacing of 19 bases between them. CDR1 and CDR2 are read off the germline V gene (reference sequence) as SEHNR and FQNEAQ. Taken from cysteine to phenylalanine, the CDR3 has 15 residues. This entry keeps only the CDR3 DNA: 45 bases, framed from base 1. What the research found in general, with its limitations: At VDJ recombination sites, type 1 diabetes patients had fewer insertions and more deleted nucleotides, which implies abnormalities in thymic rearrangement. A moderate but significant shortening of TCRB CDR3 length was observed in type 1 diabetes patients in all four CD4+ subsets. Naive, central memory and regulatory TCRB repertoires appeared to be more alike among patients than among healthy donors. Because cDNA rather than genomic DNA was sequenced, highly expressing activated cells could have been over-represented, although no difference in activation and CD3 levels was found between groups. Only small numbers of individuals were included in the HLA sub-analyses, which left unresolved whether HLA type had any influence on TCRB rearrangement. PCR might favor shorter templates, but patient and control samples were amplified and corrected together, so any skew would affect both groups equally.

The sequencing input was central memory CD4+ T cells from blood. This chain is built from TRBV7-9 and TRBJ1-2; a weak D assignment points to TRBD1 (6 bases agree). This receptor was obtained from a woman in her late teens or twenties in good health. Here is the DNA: TGTGCCAGCAGCGCTGCAGCCGGGACATCGCATGGCTACACCTTC. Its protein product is CASSAAAGTSHGYTF.